Below, 23 T cell receptor beta chains from the same sample are listed, as sequenced in a study of a mutant IDH1 vaccine in newly diagnosed glioma. Time point noted: baseline, week 1 (first vaccination visit). Specified treatment: pre-vaccination baseline after standard-of-care therapy. Sequencing was performed with immunoSEQ multiplex PCR; in TCRdb, only in-frame clones are kept and a portion is missing. Here the sample spans nearly 70,000 clones, roughly 78% being singletons. Sequenced here: PBMCs, sampled from a glioma patient treated with radiotherapy, temozolomide or both. The receptors derive from a man aged 45-65 years with glioma.

The rearrangement links TRBV18 to TRBJ2-5, with D tentatively TRBD1 (6 bases). Germline assignment: CDR1 KGHSH and CDR2 LQKENI. V dropped 3 bases and J dropped 3 bases, with 8 bases sitting between them. This CDR3 has 13 amino acids. CDR3 region: CASSPYREETQYF. The DNA of the CDR3 is TGTGCCAGCTCACCGTACAGGGAAGAGACCCAGTACTTC.

J is TRBJ2-1 and V is TRBV2, with 14 bases identical to TRBD2. This CDR3 contains 16 residues. V trimming: 6 bases; J trimming: 7 bases; junction bases outside the gene matches: 8. Per the germline V gene, CDR1 is SNHLY and CDR2 is FYNNEI. CDR3 in amino acids: CASRRTSGGPFNEQFF. The CDR3 coding sequence is TGTGCCAGCAGACGGACTAGCGGGGGGCCCTTTAATGAGCAGTTCTTC.

The chain uses TRBV19 and TRBJ1-5; 8 positions agree with TRBD1. Germline values: CDR1 LNHDA, CDR2 SQIVND (reference sequence). V lost 5 bases to trimming and J lost 4 bases; unmatched junction nucleotides: 7. The CDR3 covers 15 residues. The CDR3 DNA is TGTGCCAGTAGTGCGGGTACAGGGGGAAATCAGCCCCAGCATTTT. It encodes CASSAGTGGNQPQHF.

The gene calls are TRBV7-2 and TRBJ2-1, with D tentatively TRBD1 or TRBD2 (5 bases each). Trimming left V 5 bases short and J 0 bases short, with 11 bases between. Germline V gene sequence: CDR1 SGHTA, CDR2 FQGNSA. The CDR3 runs 15 residues. CDR3 residues: CASSRGASSYNEQFF. The CDR3 region has the DNA TGTGCCAGCAGCCGAGGGGCGAGCTCCTACAATGAGCAGTTCTTC. Complete variable domain (other parts from reference TRBV7-2 and TRBJ2-1): GAGVSQSPSNKVTEKGKDVELRCDPISGHTALYWYRQSLGQGLEFLIYFQGNSAPDKSGLPSDRFSAERTGGSVSTLTIQRTQQEDSAVYLCASSRGASSYNEQFFGPGTRLTVL.

The chain joins TRBV2 to TRBJ2-6; D call uncertain. V gave up 4 bases and J gave up 0 bases, with 4 bases separating them. The CDR3 contains 14 residues. Germline V gene sequence: CDR1 SNHLY, CDR2 FYNNEI. As DNA, the CDR3 is TGTGCCAGCAGTGCAAGCTCTGGGGCCAACGTCCTGACTTTC. Its protein is CASSASSGANVLTF.

In regard to this clone: Other DNA sequences of this sample code for an identical CDR3. The V and J genes are TRBV2 and TRBJ1-1; D is unresolved. The V and J ends lost 5 bases and 0 bases respectively, with 4 bases between them. The CDR3 covers 12 residues. Germline CDR1 and CDR2: SNHLY and FYNNEI. CDR3 amino acids: CASSQMNTEAFF. The CDR3, as DNA: TGTGCCAGCAGTCAAATGAACACTGAAGCTTTCTTT.

V is TRBV2 and J is TRBJ2-1; possible D gene TRBD1, 5 bases. Germline V lookup: CDR1 SNHLY, CDR2 FYNNEI. This CDR3 spans 13 amino acids. The CDR3 sequence is CASGLGPYNEQFF. The CDR3 DNA sequence: TGTGCATCGGGTTTGGGGCCGTACAATGAGCAGTTCTTC.

CDR3 coding DNA: TGTGCCAGCGACACAGGAGTGAATTCACCCCTCCACTTT. As protein: CASDTGVNSPLHF. The gene calls are TRBV6-1 and TRBJ1-6, with D perhaps matching TRBD1 (5 bases). Germline CDR1 reads MNHNS; CDR2 reads SASEGT. The V end was cut by 8 bases, the J end by 7 bases, with 12 bases between. The CDR3 sequence is 13 residues long.

The J gene is TRBJ2-7, the V gene TRBV19; 9 bases are shared with TRBD1. From germline, CDR1 is LNHDA and CDR2 SQIVND (reference sequence). J lost 5 bases, V lost 6 bases, and 8 bases had no gene match. The CDR3 is 14 residues long. The CDR3 DNA is TGTGCCAGTAGGGGACAGGGAGACTACCACGAGCAGTACTTC. It specifies CASRGQGDYHEQYF.

This rearrangement joins TRBV11-3 to TRBJ1-5; no clear D gene. Per germline, CDR1 SGHNT and CDR2 YENEEA. The V end lost 7 bases, the J end lost 5 bases, and 21 bases lay between the germline ends. The CDR3 is 16 residues long. CDR3 loop: CASNHRRPTYDQPQHF. CDR3 in DNA: TGTGCCAGCAATCATAGGAGACCCACTTATGATCAGCCCCAGCATTTT.

This clone was found once. The chain employs TRBV18 and TRBJ2-5, with D possibly matching TRBD1 (6 bases). V lost 2 bases, J lost 5 bases, and 12 bases lay in between. Looked up from germline, CDR1 is KGHSH and CDR2 is LQKENI. The CDR3 is made up of 14 amino acids. CDR3 sequence: CASSPRQEVETQYF. In DNA form, the CDR3 reads TGTGCCAGCTCACCAAGACAGGAGGTTGAGACCCAGTACTTC.

The J gene is TRBJ2-7, the V gene TRBV30, with no clear D. Trimming stripped 0 bases from V and 5 bases from J, with 11 bases between. The CDR3 is made up of 13 amino acids. The V gene's germline CDR1 is GTSNPN and CDR2 SVGIG (reference sequence). The CDR3 DNA reads TGTGCCTGGAGTGTAAGGCAGTACCACGAGCAGTACTTC. It yields the protein CAWSVRQYHEQYF.

The chain couples TRBV27 to TRBJ2-7, with 7 bases lining up with TRBD1. The V segment lost 4 bases and the J segment 5 bases; nucleotides outside the gene matches: 2. Germline-derived CDR1 and CDR2 are MNHEY and SMNVEV (reference sequence). The CDR3 is 12 residues long. The CDR3 sequence is CASSSTGDEQYF. CDR3 coding DNA: TGTGCCAGCAGTTCTACAGGGGACGAGCAGTACTTC.

This clone has a single count. V is TRBV30 and J is TRBJ1-1; unclear D gene. Per the germline V gene, CDR1 is GTSNPN and CDR2 is SVGIG (reference sequence). This CDR3 contains 13 residues. V was cut by 0 bases and J by 5 bases, with 10 bases left in between. The CDR3 protein is CAWSVRLGTEAFF. CDR3 nucleotide sequence: TGTGCCTGGAGTGTACGGCTCGGGACTGAAGCTTTCTTT. Looking up the rest from reference TRBV30 and TRBJ1-1 gives the full variable domain: SQTIHQWPATLVQPVGSPLSLECTVEGTSNPNLYWYRQAAGRGLQLLFYSVGIGQISSEVPQNLSASRPQDRQFILSSKKLLLSDSGFYLCAWSVRLGTEAFFGQGTRLTVV.

The chain is built from TRBV30 and TRBJ2-5, with TRBD2 matching 8 bases. Germline-derived CDR1 and CDR2 are GTSNPN and SVGIG (reference sequence). The ends lost 2 bases at V and 7 bases at J; junction bases unmatched: 9. The CDR3 has 14 residues. The CDR3 loop reads CAWSRLARGGTQYF. CDR3 nucleotide sequence: TGTGCCTGGAGTCGACTAGCGAGGGGGGGGACCCAGTACTTC. The full variable domain, with the rest looked up from reference TRBV30 and TRBJ2-5, is SQTIHQWPATLVQPVGSPLSLECTVEGTSNPNLYWYRQAAGRGLQLLFYSVGIGQISSEVPQNLSASRPQDRQFILSSKKLLLSDSGFYLCAWSRLARGGTQYFGPGTRLLVL.

The chain uses TRBV14 and TRBJ1-2, with D unclear. The germline V gene encodes CDR1 SGHDN and CDR2 FVKESK. The CDR3 consists of 14 residues. The V end was cut by 0 bases, the J end by 5 bases, with 10 bases between. DNA for the CDR3: TGTGCCAGCAGCCAAGAGGGAACGAGGTATGGCTACACCTTC. It translates to CASSQEGTRYGYTF.

The chain recombines TRBV19 with TRBJ1-5; D possibly corresponds to TRBD1 (5 bases). Trimming stripped 5 bases from V and 4 bases from J, with 24 bases between. CDR1 and CDR2 from the germline V gene are LNHDA and SQIVND (reference sequence). The CDR3 consists of 18 residues. This CDR3 reads CASSVQGGIGLGNQPQHF. For the CDR3, the DNA is TGTGCCAGTAGTGTGCAGGGAGGAATCGGGTTGGGGAATCAGCCCCAGCATTTT.

The chain recombines TRBV30 with TRBJ2-5; no clear D. Germline values: CDR1 GTSNPN, CDR2 SVGIG (reference sequence). The CDR3 is made up of 12 amino acids. Trimming pared 2 bases from V and 5 bases from J, leaving 9 bases between. CDR3: CAWSSLVETQYF. For the CDR3, the DNA is TGTGCCTGGAGTTCCCTCGTGGAGACCCAGTACTTC. Supplemented by reference TRBV30 and TRBJ2-5, the full variable domain reads SQTIHQWPATLVQPVGSPLSLECTVEGTSNPNLYWYRQAAGRGLQLLFYSVGIGQISSEVPQNLSASRPQDRQFILSSKKLLLSDSGFYLCAWSSLVETQYFGPGTRLLVL.

V gene TRBV23-1 combines with J gene TRBJ1-4, with D possibly matching TRBD1 (5 bases). TRBV23-1 is an ORF; its function is uncertain. The CDR3 runs to 13 residues. The ends were cut back, 1 base at V and 8 bases at J, with 8 bases in the middle. CDR3 coding DNA: TGCGCCAGCAGTCAATGGAGGGACGAAAAACTGTTTTTT. This codes for CASSQWRDEKLFF.

The V gene is TRBV6-1, the J gene TRBJ2-2, with a possible D match to TRBD2 (5 bases). The CDR3 covers 14 residues. Germline V gene lookup returns CDR1 MNHNS and CDR2 SASEGT. Trimming stripped 4 bases from V and 4 bases from J, with 10 bases between. The CDR3 sequence: CASSVRVITGELFF. DNA of the CDR3: TGTGCCAGCAGTGTGAGGGTAATCACCGGGGAGCTGTTTTTT.

V gene TRBV27 combines with J gene TRBJ2-1; D might be TRBD2 (5 bases). V lost 2 bases and J lost 7, with 6 bases in between. Germline V gene sequence: CDR1 MNHEY, CDR2 SMNVEV (reference sequence). The CDR3 is made up of 12 amino acids. Here the CDR3 DNA reads TGTGCCAGCAGTTTAACGGGAAATGAGCAGTTCTTC. Its translation: CASSLTGNEQFF.

The rearrangement joins TRBV5-1 to TRBJ2-3; no firm D call. This CDR3 has 12 residues. From germline, CDR1 is SGHRS and CDR2 YFSETQ. The V gene lost 4 bases and the J gene lost 6 bases, with 9 bases spanning the gap. DNA of the CDR3: TGCGCCAGCAGCGGCGTGGCCGATACGCAGTATTTT. Amino acids: CASSGVADTQYF.

The V gene is TRBV4-1, the J gene TRBJ2-7; the match to TRBD1 covers 7 bases. CDR1 and CDR2 from the germline V gene are MGHRA and YSYEKL. The CDR3 length is 17 residues. V was clipped by 0 bases and J by 4 bases; unmatched bases: 12. The CDR3 sequence is CASSQDEGRQGRYEQYF. CDR3 DNA sequence: TGCGCCAGCAGCCAAGATGAAGGGCGACAGGGTAGGTACGAGCAGTACTTC.